This TCR beta chain derives from a study of brain T cells in children with intractable seizures. The sample's time point: blood from clinic visit 5 months post-surgery; TSC patient then seizure free. Sequencing was limited to surgery cases with top T cell transcript signatures in brain tissue. Sequenced by immunoSEQ multiplex PCR; TCRdb stores in-frame clones only, minus some. Here the sample spans hundreds of thousands of clones, roughly 92% being singletons. Note on this clone: The antigen remains undetermined.

General observations from the study: HCMV serostatus was not known, and viral specificity came from CDR3 similarity only.

The receptor was isolated from a boy under two years old with tuberous sclerosis and intractable seizures. This specimen consisted of peripheral blood, obtained less than 6 months after surgery.

DNA of the CDR3: TGCGCCAGCAGCCCTACGGGAGGATGGGAGACCCAGTACTTC. Its protein product is CASSPTGGWETQYF. The chain combines TRBV5-1 with TRBJ2-5; 7 nucleotides match TRBD2. The germline gives CDR1 SGHRS, CDR2 YFSETQ. The CDR3 has 14 residues. Unmatched junction bases numbered 8, after V lost 4 bases and J lost 5 bases.